This T cell receptor (beta chain) was sequenced during a study of T cells in Graves' hyperthyroidism and ophthalmopathy. The ends lost 3 bases at V and 10 bases at J; junction bases unmatched: 2. Looked up from germline, CDR1 is SNHLY and CDR2 is FYNNEI. The CDR3 runs to 12 residues. TCR beta CDR3 region amplification was performed from RNA transcripts. An initial round of RT-PCR targeting the TCR CDR3 relied on the HTBI primer set. TCRdb ran MiXCR on the multiplex PCR reads and lists one entry per CDR3 protein. The sample has around 600,000 distinct CDR3 sequences, less than 45% seen once. A word on this clonotype: Its antigen is not identified.

Study-wide results and limits: Appearing also in blood were most of the thyroid clonotypes expanded above 0.001. A model of 13 V-J features distinguished ophthalmopathy from stable hyperthyroidism.

Sequencing was carried out using peripheral blood or thyroid tissue (not recorded which). The chain has TRBV2 and TRBJ1-5, with 8 bases fitting TRBD1. The sequence was collected from an adult man with Graves' disease, either hyperthyroidism or ophthalmopathy (not recorded which). The CDR3 nucleotides read TGTGCCAGCAGTGACGGACAGGGTCCCCAGCATTTT. Protein product: CASSDGQGPQHF.